This is a list of T cell receptor beta chains from one sample in a study of blood T cell repertoires in COVID-19. The protocol was immunoSEQ multiplex PCR, while the TCRdb copy is restricted to in-frame clones and leaves out a portion. The sample has around 380,000 clones; 70% to 85% are singletons. Sequenced input: peripheral blood. These receptors came from a human donor with acute or convalescent COVID-19. The donor label of this sample is uncertain. The CDR3 runs from the conserved cysteine through the conserved F or W. The D gene is left open where the match is weak. Clone size is shown for a subset of rows, as once, few, many or a class of expanded clone.

>TRBV2|.|TRBJ2-3|TRBD2
TGTGCCAGCAGACTTAGCGGGGGGGCCTCGGATACGCAGTATTTT
CASRLSGGASDTQYF
>TRBV7-8|.|TRBJ1-4|TRBD1
TGTGCCAGCAGCTTATATGCAGGGGGATATGAAAAACTGTTTTTT
CASSLYAGGYEKLFF
>TRBV4-1|.|TRBJ2-3|TRBD1
TGCGCCAGCAGCCGCGGGACAGGGGGCATTTTAGATACGCAGTATTTT
CASSRGTGGILDTQYF
>TRBV2|.|TRBJ2-5|TRBD1
TGTGCCAGCACCCGGACAGGGGAGACCCAGTACTTC
CASTRTGETQYF
>TRBV3-1/TRBV3-2|.|TRBJ2-3|TRBD1
TGTGCCAGCAGCCTCGGAGACAGGGGGCGGTTGGGAGCAGATACGCAGTATTTT
CASSLGDRGRLGADTQYF
>TRBV30|.|TRBJ2-7|.
TGTGCCTGGAATGTGGAAGGGGTAGGTCCCTCGTACGAGCAGTACTTC
CAWNVEGVGPSYEQYF
>TRBV3-1/TRBV3-2|.|TRBJ1-2|.
TGTGCCAGCAGCCAAGAGGGGGCTGTTCCAAACTATGGCTACACCTTC
CASSQEGAVPNYGYTF
>TRBV11-2|.|TRBJ2-3|.
TGTGCCAGCAGCCCCACAACAGATACGCAGTATTTT
CASSPTTDTQYF
>TRBV3-1/TRBV3-2|.|TRBJ2-7|TRBD2
TGTGCCAGCAGCCCACGGGGCGGGGGGCGGACCTACGAGCAGTACTTC
CASSPRGGGRTYEQYF
>TRBV18|.|TRBJ2-1|.
TGTGCCAGCTCCCCAGGGCAGTACAATGAGCAGTTCTTC
CASSPGQYNEQFF
>TRBV5-5|.|TRBJ1-2|.
TGTGCCAGCAGCTTCTACGACAGGTCTAACTATGGCTACACCTTC
CASSFYDRSNYGYTF
>TRBV10-3|.|TRBJ1-5|.
TGTGCCACCAAAAACGGGGGGGCAGGAAATCAGCCCCAGCATTTT
CATKNGGAGNQPQHF
>TRBV5-1|.|TRBJ1-1|TRBD1
TGCGCCAGCAGCCGTGACAGGGCCACTGAAGCTTTCTTT
CASSRDRATEAFF
>TRBV6-5|.|TRBJ1-1|TRBD1
TGTGCCAGCAGTTACCGGGACAGGGCTTCGAACACTGAAGCTTTCTTT
CASSYRDRASNTEAFF
>TRBV7-8|once|TRBJ2-1|.
TGTGCCAGCAGCTTAGCGGGTGGACAGTACAATGAGCAGTTCTTC
CASSLAGGQYNEQFF
>TRBV18|.|TRBJ1-1|.
TGTGCCAGCTCACCACCTGTGTACAGGGCCACTGAAGCTTTCTTT
CASSPPVYRATEAFF
>TRBV5-6|.|TRBJ1-2|TRBD1
TGTGCCAGCAGCCCACCCTGGACAGGGATTGACCACGGCTACACCTTC
CASSPPWTGIDHGYTF
>TRBV27|.|TRBJ1-2|.
TGTGCCAGCAGTTTAACGGGGGTAGGCTACACCTTC
CASSLTGVGYTF
>TRBV5-1|.|TRBJ1-2|TRBD1
TGCGCCAGCAGCCCCAGGGACAGGGCTAACTATGGCTACACCTTC
CASSPRDRANYGYTF
>TRBV29-1|.|TRBJ1-2|TRBD1
TGCAGCGTTGAAGACAGGGGGCACGACTATGGCTACACCTTC
CSVEDRGHDYGYTF
>TRBV28|.|TRBJ1-6|.
TGTGCCAGCAGCACCGGACTCGGACAGTCCTATAATTCACCCCTCCACTTT
CASSTGLGQSYNSPLHF
>TRBV6-6|.|TRBJ2-7|TRBD1
TGTGCCAGCAGTTACTCGGGACAGGGGTATTACGAGCAGTACTTC
CASSYSGQGYYEQYF
>TRBV19|.|TRBJ1-5|.
TGTGCCAGTAGTCGGGGGGGAACTATAGGGGGCAATCAGCCCCAGCATTTT
CASSRGGTIGGNQPQHF
>TRBV6-5|.|TRBJ1-2|TRBD1
TGTGCCAGCAGTCCAGGACAGGCCCTCTCCTATGGCTACACCTTC
CASSPGQALSYGYTF
>TRBV3-1/TRBV3-2|.|TRBJ1-5|TRBD1
TGTGCCAGCAGCCAGAACAGGGGGCAGCCCCAGCATTTT
CASSQNRGQPQHF
>TRBV30|.|TRBJ1-6|TRBD1
TGTGCCTGGAAAGGACAGGGGAATTCACCCCTCCACTTT
CAWKGQGNSPLHF
>TRBV6-4|.|TRBJ2-5|.
TGTGCCAGCAGTGCGAGGGGGGGCCAAGAGACCCAGTACTTC
CASSARGGQETQYF
>TRBV6-2/TRBV6-3|few|TRBJ1-5|.
TGTGCCAGCAGTTACGCAGTCCCAAATCAGCCCCAGCATTTT
CASSYAVPNQPQHF
>TRBV19|.|TRBJ1-6|TRBD1
TGTGCCAGTAGGCAAGCGGACAGGGGCTTCTCCTATAATTCACCCCTCCACTTT
CASRQADRGFSYNSPLHF